The 14 T cell receptor beta chains in this list originate from one sample, sequenced in a study of cytomegalovirus exposure and HLA in healthy donors. Clones were sequenced by immunoSEQ multiplex PCR, and TCRdb holds only the in-frame ones, with some missing. In the table there are about 76,000 clones, around 94% of which are singletons. Input material: PBMCs. These TCRs come from a young man in good health and CMV-seropositive.

The V and J genes are TRBV6-1 and TRBJ1-2; 8 bases align to TRBD1. CDR3 size: 16 residues. Looked up from germline, CDR1 is MNHNS and CDR2 is SASEGT. V was pared by 0 bases and J by 7 bases, with 10 bases of the junction left unmatched. In DNA, the CDR3 is TGTGCCAGCAGTGAAGCGTGGGGACAGGTTGACGGTGGCTACACCTTC. Protein sequence: CASSEAWGQVDGGYTF.

This sequence joins TRBV13 and TRBJ1-1, with 7 positions matching TRBD1. The CDR3 loop spans 15 amino acids. The germline gives CDR1 PRHDT, CDR2 FYEKMQ (reference sequence). J gave up 0 bases and V 2 bases, and 3 bases lay outside the gene matches. The CDR3 nucleotides read TGTGCCAGCAGCTTACAGGGGGTAATGAACACTGAAGCTTTCTTT. This codes for CASSLQGVMNTEAFF.

This rearrangement joins TRBV12-5 to TRBJ1-2, with 8 bases identical to TRBD1. Unmatched junction bases numbered 0, after V lost 2 bases and J lost 4 bases. The length of the CDR3 is 13 residues. Looked up from germline, CDR1 is LGHNT and CDR2 is FRNRAP. CDR3 nucleotides: TGTGCTAGTGGTTTGACAGGGGGCTATGGCTACACCTTC. Residues: CASGLTGGYGYTF.

In DNA form, the CDR3 reads TGTGCCAGCAATCAGGGGGCGTTTAATGAAAAACTGTTTTTT. Protein product: CASNQGAFNEKLFF. The gene calls are TRBV6-1 and TRBJ1-4; 8 positions match TRBD1. The CDR3 spans 14 residues. Trimming at V came to 7 bases and at J to 4 bases, leaving 5 bases not matched to a gene. The germline V gene encodes CDR1 MNHNS and CDR2 SASEGT.

V is TRBV28 and J is TRBJ2-7; the D gene is possibly TRBD1 (6 bases). V was cut by 6 bases and J by 2 bases, with 14 bases left in between. CDR3 length: 14 amino acids. Germline assignment: CDR1 MDHEN and CDR2 SYDVKM. CDR3 DNA sequence: TGTGCCAGCAGCCCCCTCCAGGGGCCCTACGAGCAGTACTTC. Protein sequence: CASSPLQGPYEQYF. The full variable domain, in which reference TRBV28 and TRBJ2-7 provide the parts outside the CDR3, is DVKVTQSSRYLVKRTGEKVFLECVQDMDHENMFWYRQDPGLGLRLIYFSYDVKMKEKGDIPEGYSVSREKKERFSLILESASTNQTSMYLCASSPLQGPYEQYFGPGTRLTVT.

This chain joins TRBV23-1 and TRBJ2-1, with TRBD2 identical over 11 bases. TRBV23-1 is an open reading frame, and its role is uncertain. Trimming took 2 bases from V and 4 from J; bases not matched to a gene: 13. The CDR3 has 19 amino acids. The chain's CDR3 is CASSQRGQTSGDRYNEQFF. CDR3 nucleotide sequence: TGCGCCAGCAGTCAAAGGGGGCAGACTAGCGGGGACCGGTACAATGAGCAGTTCTTC.

The rearrangement links TRBV15 to TRBJ1-2; tentative D call: TRBD1 (5 bases). With 3 bases removed from V and 1 base from J, the gap between germline ends came to 15 bases. Germline CDR1 LNHNV, CDR2 YYDKDF (reference sequence). The CDR3 consists of 16 residues. CDR3 residues: CATSSQNRISNYGYTF. In DNA, the CDR3 is TGTGCCACCAGCAGCCAAAACAGGATCAGTAACTATGGCTACACCTTC.

The rearrangement joins TRBV25-1 to TRBJ2-1; 13 positions match TRBD2. The CDR3 covers 16 residues. CDR1 and CDR2 from the germline V gene are MGHDK and SYGVNS. Trimming at V came to 4 bases and at J to 7 bases, leaving 7 bases not matched to a gene. For the CDR3, the DNA is TGTGCCAGCAGTGCCCGGACTAGCGGGAGTAGGAATGAGCAGTTCTTC. This gives the protein CASSARTSGSRNEQFF.

The V and J genes are TRBV30 and TRBJ2-2, with a weak D call TRBD2 (6 bases). Trimming took off 3 bases at V and 2 bases at J, with 10 bases between the two ends. The CDR3 runs to 14 residues. Germline CDR1 and CDR2: GTSNPN and SVGIG (reference sequence). The CDR3 DNA reads TGTGCCTGGAGGTTAGCGGCAAACACCGGGGAGCTGTTTTTT. This codes for CAWRLAANTGELFF.

The genes are TRBV28 and TRBJ2-7; TRBD2 aligns across 8 bases. Germline V CDR1 and CDR2: MDHEN, SYDVKM. This CDR3 is built from 16 residues. Trimming at V came to 4 bases and at J to 2 bases, leaving 10 bases not matched to a gene. The CDR3: CASSSPGGSGTYEQYF. CDR3 bases: TGTGCCAGCAGTTCCCCCGGGGGTAGCGGGACCTACGAGCAGTACTTC.

The CDR3 DNA reads as TGTGCCAGCAGTTGGTCGGGCTCCTACGAGCAGTACTTC. It codes for CASSWSGSYEQYF. V gene TRBV27 combines with J gene TRBJ2-7; D uncertain. Deletions cut 4 bases from V and 0 bases from J, with 7 bases between. Germline CDR1 MNHEY, CDR2 SMNVEV (reference sequence). CDR3 length: 13 residues.

The rearrangement joins TRBV7-3 to TRBJ2-5, with unresolved D. V lost 3 bases and J 1 base, leaving 12 bases between the germline ends. The CDR3 is made up of 15 amino acids. Germline V CDR1 and CDR2: SGHTA, FQGTGA. CDR3 region: CASSFYQAFQETQYF. In DNA form, the CDR3 reads TGTGCCAGCAGCTTCTATCAGGCGTTCCAAGAGACCCAGTACTTC.

V and J are TRBV28 and TRBJ2-3; the match to TRBD1 covers 7 bases. CDR3 length: 14 residues. Trimming removed 4 bases from V and 1 base from J; junction bases left unmatched: 2. CDR1 is MDHEN and CDR2 is SYDVKM in the germline V gene. CDR3 residues: CASSSGQGTDTQYF. The CDR3 coding sequence is TGTGCCAGCAGTTCTGGACAGGGCACAGATACGCAGTATTTT.

The V call is TRBV7-2, the J call TRBJ1-2, with TRBD1 matching over 9 bases. The CDR3 consists of 15 residues. V was clipped by 5 bases and J by 0 bases; unmatched bases: 4. Germline CDR1 reads SGHTA; CDR2 reads FQGNSA. The chain's CDR3 is CASSPRQGANYGYTF. In nucleotides, the CDR3 is TGTGCCAGCAGCCCTAGACAGGGGGCTAACTATGGCTACACCTTC.